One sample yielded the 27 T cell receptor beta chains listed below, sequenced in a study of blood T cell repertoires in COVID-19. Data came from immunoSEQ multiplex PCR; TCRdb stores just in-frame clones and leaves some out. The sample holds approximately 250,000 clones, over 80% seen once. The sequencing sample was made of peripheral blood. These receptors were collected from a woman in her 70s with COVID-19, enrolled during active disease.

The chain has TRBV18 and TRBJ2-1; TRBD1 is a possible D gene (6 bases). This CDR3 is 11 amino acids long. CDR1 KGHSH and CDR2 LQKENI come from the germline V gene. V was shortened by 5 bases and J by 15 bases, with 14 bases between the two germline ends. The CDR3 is CASSEGEIRFF. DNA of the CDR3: TGTGCCAGCTCAGAGGGGGAGATACGGTTCTTC.

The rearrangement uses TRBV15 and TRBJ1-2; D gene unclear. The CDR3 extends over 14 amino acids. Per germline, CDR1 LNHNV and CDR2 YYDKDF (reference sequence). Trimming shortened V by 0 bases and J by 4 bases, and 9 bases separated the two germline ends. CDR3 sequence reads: CATSRDLTSYGYTF. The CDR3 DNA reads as TGTGCCACCAGCAGAGATCTCACCAGCTATGGCTACACCTTC.

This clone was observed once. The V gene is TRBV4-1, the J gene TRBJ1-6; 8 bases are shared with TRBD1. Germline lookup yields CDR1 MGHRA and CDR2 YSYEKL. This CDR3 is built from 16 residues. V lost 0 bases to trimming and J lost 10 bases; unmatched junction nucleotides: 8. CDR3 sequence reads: CASSQELTGGGSPLHF. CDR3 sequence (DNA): TGCGCCAGCAGCCAAGAACTCACAGGGGGAGGCTCACCCCTCCACTTT.

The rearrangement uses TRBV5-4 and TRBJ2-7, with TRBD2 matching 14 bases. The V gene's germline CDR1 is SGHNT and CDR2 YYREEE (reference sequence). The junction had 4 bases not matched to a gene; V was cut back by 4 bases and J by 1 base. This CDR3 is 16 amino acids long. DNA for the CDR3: TGTGCCAGCAGCCGGGGGACTAGCGGGAGTTCCTACGAGCAGTACTTC. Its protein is CASSRGTSGSSYEQYF. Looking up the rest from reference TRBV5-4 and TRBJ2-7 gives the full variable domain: ETGVTQSPTHLIKTRGQQVTLRCSSQSGHNTVSWYQQALGQGPQFIFQYYREEENGRGNFPPRFSGLQFPNYSSELNVNALELDDSALYLCASSRGTSGSSYEQYFGPGTRLTVT.

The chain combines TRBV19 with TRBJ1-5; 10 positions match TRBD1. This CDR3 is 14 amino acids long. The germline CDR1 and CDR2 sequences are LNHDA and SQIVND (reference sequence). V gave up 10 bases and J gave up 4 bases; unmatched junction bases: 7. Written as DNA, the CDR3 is TGTGCCACCGGGGACAGGGGCGTTAATCAGCCCCAGCATTTT. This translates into CATGDRGVNQPQHF.

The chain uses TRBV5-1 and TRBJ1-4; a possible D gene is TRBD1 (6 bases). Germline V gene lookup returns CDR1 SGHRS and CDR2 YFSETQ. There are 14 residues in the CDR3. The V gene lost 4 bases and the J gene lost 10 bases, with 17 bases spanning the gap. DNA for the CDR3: TGCGCCAGCAGCCTGAGGGCCGAACAGGGAAAACTGTTTTTT. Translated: CASSLRAEQGKLFF.

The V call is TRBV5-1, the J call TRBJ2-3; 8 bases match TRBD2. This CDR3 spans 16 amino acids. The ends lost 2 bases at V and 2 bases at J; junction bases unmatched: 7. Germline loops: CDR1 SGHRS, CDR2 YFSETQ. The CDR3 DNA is TGCGCCAGCAGCTTCGGCGGGAGGCCCGTCACAGATACGCAGTATTTT. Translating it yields CASSFGGRPVTDTQYF.

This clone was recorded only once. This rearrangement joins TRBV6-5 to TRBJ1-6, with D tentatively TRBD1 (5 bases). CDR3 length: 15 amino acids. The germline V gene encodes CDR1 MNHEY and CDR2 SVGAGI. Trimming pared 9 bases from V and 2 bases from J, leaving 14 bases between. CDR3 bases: TGTGCCAGTGTCCGGGGGAGGGCCTATAATTCACCCCTCCACTTT. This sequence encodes CASVRGRAYNSPLHF.

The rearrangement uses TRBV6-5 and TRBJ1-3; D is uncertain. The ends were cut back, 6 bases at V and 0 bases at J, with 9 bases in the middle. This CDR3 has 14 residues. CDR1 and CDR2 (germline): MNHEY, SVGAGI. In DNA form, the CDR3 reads TGTGCCAGCAGGGCAACATACTCTGGAAACACCATATATTTT. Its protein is CASRATYSGNTIYF.

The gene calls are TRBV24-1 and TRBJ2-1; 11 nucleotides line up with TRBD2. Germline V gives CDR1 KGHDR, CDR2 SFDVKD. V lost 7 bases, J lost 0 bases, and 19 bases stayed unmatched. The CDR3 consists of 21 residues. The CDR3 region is CATRRDRGDSGRASSYNEQFF. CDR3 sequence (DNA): TGTGCCACCAGGAGAGACAGGGGCGATAGCGGGAGGGCGAGCTCCTACAATGAGCAGTTCTTC.

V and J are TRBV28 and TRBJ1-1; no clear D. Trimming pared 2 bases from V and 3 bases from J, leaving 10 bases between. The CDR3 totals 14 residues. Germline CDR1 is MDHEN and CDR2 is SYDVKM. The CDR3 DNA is TGTGCCAGCAGTTTAGGCGGTCGACACACTGAAGCTTTCTTT. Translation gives CASSLGGRHTEAFF.

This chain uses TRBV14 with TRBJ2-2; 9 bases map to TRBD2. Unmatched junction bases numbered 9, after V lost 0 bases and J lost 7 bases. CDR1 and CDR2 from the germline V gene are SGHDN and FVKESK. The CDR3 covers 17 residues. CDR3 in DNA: TGTGCCAGCAGCCAAGATGGACTAGCGCTCCGATTCGGGGAGCTGTTTTTT. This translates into CASSQDGLALRFGELFF.

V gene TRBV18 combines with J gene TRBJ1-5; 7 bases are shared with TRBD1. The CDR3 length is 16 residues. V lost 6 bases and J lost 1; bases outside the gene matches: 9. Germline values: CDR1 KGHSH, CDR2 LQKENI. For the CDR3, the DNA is TGTGCCAGCTCTCTATCAGGGGGGCAGAGCAATCAGCCCCAGCATTTT. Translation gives CASSLSGGQSNQPQHF.

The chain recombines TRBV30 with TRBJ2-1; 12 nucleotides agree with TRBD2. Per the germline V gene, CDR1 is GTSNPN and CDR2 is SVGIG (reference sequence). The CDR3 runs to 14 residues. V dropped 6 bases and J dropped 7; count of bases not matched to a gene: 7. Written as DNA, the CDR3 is TGTGCCTGCCCAGGGACTAGCGGGTTTAATGAGCAGTTCTTC. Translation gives CACPGTSGFNEQFF.

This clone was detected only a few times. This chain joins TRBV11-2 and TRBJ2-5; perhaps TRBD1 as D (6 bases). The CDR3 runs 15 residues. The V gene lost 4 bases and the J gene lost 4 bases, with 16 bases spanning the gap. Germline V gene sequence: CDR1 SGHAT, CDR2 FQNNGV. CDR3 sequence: CASSSGTSRGETQYF. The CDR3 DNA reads TGTGCCAGCAGCTCTGGGACATCCCGGGGAGAGACCCAGTACTTC.

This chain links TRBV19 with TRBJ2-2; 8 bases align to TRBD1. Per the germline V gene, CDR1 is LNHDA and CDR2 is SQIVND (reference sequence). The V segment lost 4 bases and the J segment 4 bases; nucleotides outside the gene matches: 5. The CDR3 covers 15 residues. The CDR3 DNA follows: TGTGCCAGTAGTAGGACAGGGCAGGTCACCGGGGAGCTGTTTTTT. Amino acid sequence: CASSRTGQVTGELFF.

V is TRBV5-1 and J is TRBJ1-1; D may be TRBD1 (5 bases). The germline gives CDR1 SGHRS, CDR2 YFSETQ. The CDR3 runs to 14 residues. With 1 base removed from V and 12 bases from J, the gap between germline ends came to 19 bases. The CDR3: CASSLKSLGRVPFF. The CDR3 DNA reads TGCGCCAGCAGCTTGAAATCGTTAGGCAGGGTGCCTTTCTTT.

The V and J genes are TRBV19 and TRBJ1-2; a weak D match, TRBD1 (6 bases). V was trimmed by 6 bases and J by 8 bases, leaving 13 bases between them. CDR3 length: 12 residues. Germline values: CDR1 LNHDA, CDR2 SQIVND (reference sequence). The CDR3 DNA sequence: TGTGCCAGTAGGCCAGGACAGCTGGGCTACACCTTC. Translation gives CASRPGQLGYTF.

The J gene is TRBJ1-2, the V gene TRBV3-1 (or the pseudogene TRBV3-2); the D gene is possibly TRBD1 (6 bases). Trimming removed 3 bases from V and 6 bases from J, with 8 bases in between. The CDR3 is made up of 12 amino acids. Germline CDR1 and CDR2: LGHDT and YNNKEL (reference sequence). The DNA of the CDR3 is TGTGCCAGCAGCCACGGACAGAATGGCTACACCTTC. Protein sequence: CASSHGQNGYTF.

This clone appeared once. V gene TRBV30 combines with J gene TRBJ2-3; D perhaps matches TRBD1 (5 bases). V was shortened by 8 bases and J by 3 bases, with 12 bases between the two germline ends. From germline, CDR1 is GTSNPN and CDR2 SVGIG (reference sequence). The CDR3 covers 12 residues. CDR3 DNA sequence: TGTGCCGGAAATCAGGGAACAGATACGCAGTATTTT. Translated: CAGNQGTDTQYF.

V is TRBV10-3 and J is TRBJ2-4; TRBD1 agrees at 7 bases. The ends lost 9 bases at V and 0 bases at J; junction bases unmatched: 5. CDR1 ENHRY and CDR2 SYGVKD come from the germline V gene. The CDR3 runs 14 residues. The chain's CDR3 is CAIWTGIAKNIQYF. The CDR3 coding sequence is TGTGCCATTTGGACAGGAATAGCCAAAAACATTCAGTACTTC.

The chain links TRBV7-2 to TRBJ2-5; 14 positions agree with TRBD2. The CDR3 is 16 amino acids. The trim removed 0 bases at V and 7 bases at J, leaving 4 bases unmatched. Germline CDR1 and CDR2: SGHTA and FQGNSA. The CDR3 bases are TGTGCCAGCAGCTTAGCCGGGACTAGCGGGAGCGGGACCCAGTACTTC. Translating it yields CASSLAGTSGSGTQYF.

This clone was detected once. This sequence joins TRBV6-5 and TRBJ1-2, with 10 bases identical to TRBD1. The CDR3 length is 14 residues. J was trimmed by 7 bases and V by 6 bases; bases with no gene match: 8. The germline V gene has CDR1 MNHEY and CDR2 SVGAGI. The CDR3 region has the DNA TGTGCCAGCAGCCAAGTTGGGACAGGGGCTGGCTACACCTTC. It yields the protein CASSQVGTGAGYTF.

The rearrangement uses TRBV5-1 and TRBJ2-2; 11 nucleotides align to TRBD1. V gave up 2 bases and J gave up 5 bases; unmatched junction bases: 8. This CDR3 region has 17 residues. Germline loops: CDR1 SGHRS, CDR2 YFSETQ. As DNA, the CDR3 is TGCGCCAGCAGCTTCCACCCCGGGACAGGGGGGACCGGGGAGCTGTTTTTT. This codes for CASSFHPGTGGTGELFF.

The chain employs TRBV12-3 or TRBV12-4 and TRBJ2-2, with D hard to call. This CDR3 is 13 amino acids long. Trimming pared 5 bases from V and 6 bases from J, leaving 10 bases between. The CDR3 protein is CASSLTSPGELFF. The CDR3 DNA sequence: TGTGCCAGCAGTCTGACAAGCCCCGGGGAGCTGTTTTTT.

The CDR3 DNA follows: TGTGCCAGCAGCACATGGACAGGGATTAATTCACCCCTCCACTTT. This gives the protein CASSTWTGINSPLHF. The chain uses TRBV3-1 (or the pseudogene TRBV3-2) and TRBJ1-6, with 8 bases that match TRBD1. J lost 6 bases, V lost 5 bases, and 6 bases had no gene match. The CDR3 runs to 15 residues. Per the germline V gene, CDR1 is LGHDT and CDR2 is YNNKEL (reference sequence).

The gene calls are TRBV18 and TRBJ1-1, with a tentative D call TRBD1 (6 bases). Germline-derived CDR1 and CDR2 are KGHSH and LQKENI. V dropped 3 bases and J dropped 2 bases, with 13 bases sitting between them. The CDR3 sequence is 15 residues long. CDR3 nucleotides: TGTGCCAGCTCACCCCAGGGACACCAAAACACTGAAGCTTTCTTT. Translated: CASSPQGHQNTEAFF.